Only a few counts were recorded for the clone carrying this TCR beta chain. Its target is unknown. A sample-barcoded 5' primer and a J-beta primer mix were used in a second PCR of about 7 to 12 cycles. Using its own MiXCR run on the 5' RACE reads, TCRdb lists one record per CDR3 protein. The sample includes 1.5 million or so distinct CDR3 sequences, about 42% of them seen just once. This specimen belongs to a study of blood T cells in healthy people across ages. Study-wide points: Age brought a roughly linear fall in TCR beta diversity measured per million T cells. Observed TCR beta diversity showed a strong correlation with the percentage of naive T cells as measured by flow cytometry.

This receptor was identified in a woman aged 18-29 years in good health. Sequencing was carried out using blood.

CDR3 DNA sequence: TGTGCCTCAGGGGACAGGACCACTAACTATGGCTACACCTTC. Protein product: CASGDRTTNYGYTF. The gene calls are TRBV7-2 and TRBJ1-2; TRBD1 matches at 8 bases. J gave up 0 bases and V 11 bases, and 8 bases lay outside the gene matches. The CDR3 loop spans 14 amino acids. CDR1 and CDR2 (germline): SGHTA, FQGNSA.